The T cell receptor beta chain under discussion was sequenced for a study of blood T cell repertoires in COVID-19 (dated by TCRdb to about 2020). About the study as a whole: Collaborator samples came from the United States, Italy and Spain and covered acute and convalescent phases of COVID-19. The material from the prospective study consisted of cDNA or gDNA derived from T cells, B-cell-depleted T cells, or PBMCs. The dataset comprised deeply sampled blood TCRbeta repertoires from subjects exposed to, actively infected with, or recovered from COVID-19. Samples came from the ongoing ImmuneRACE study (first 160 participants) plus 1,254 subjects from 6 global collaborators. HLA class I and class II types, where available, came from metadata supplied by the sample provider rather than from assay-based typing. A freely available public database, intended as a resource for researchers studying the immune response to SARS-CoV-2, is where the repertoires were released. Nearly every sample came with metadata listing a de-identified subject ID, COVID-19 status, age in years and sex.

General study outcomes and caveats: The quantity of clinical and demographic metadata differed by source and by participant and was supplied without curation.

This clone was seen a single time. The antigen this receptor binds is unknown. No quality values exist for individual bases; no much larger clone is one base distant. The CDR1 and CDR2 encoded by the germline V gene (reference sequence) are SEHNR and FQNEAQ. The CDR3 contains 15 residues, cysteine and phenylalanine counted. Only the CDR3 DNA stays, 45 bases, in frame from base 1. Trimming accounts for 7 bases at V and 4 bases at J, while the number of junction bases matched to no gene is 10. In the prospective study, participants were roughly 18 to 90 years old, resided in 24 geographic areas of the United States, and were enrolled through a virtual design. In the prospective study, participants were assigned to cohorts based on the clinical history participants reported in a screening survey and a study questionnaire. Recovered participants in ImmuneRACE Cohort 3 were defined by two consecutive negative NP/OP PCR tests, clearance by a healthcare professional, or resolution of symptoms. In the prospective study, mobile phlebotomists collected whole blood, serum and a nasopharyngeal or oropharyngeal swab from each participant. Participants in the prospective study had the option to provide additional blood draws and questionnaires over a roughly 2-month period. Blood samples from the prospective study were shipped frozen or at room temperature prior to DNA extraction.

TCRbeta CDR3 regions were amplified from genomic DNA by means of the immunoSEQ Assay, a bias-controlled multiplex PCR. For the original study's pipeline: Within the assay, amplification of reference gene primers was used to estimate how many nucleated cells each sample contained. To quantify the absolute abundance of each unique TCRbeta CDR3 rearrangement, sequence reads were collapsed and filtered. Productive Simpson clonality was computed per sample as the square root of Simpson's diversity index over productive rearrangements. TCRdb took this table from immuneACCESS and kept in-frame rearrangements with V and J called. Such tables lack part of the clones; where checked against another copy, unresolved V genes explain under half of the gap, and the rest is unexplained. V and J calls plus clone size are reproduced from that table; the DNA served to infer D and trimming. Within this sample are over 200,000 clones, with about 85% of them counted one time only. 10% to 12% of the sample is held by the ten biggest clonotypes.

The chain uses TRBV7-9 and TRBJ2-5, with TRBD2 matching 9 junction bases. Sequencing used PBMCs or T cells enriched from blood (not recorded which). The clonotype was recovered from a young man who had recovered from COVID-19. The CDR3 sequence is CASNIALAGTETQYF. The nucleotide sequence reads as follows: TGTGCCAGCAACATTGCTCTAGCGGGGACAGAGACCCAGTACTTC.